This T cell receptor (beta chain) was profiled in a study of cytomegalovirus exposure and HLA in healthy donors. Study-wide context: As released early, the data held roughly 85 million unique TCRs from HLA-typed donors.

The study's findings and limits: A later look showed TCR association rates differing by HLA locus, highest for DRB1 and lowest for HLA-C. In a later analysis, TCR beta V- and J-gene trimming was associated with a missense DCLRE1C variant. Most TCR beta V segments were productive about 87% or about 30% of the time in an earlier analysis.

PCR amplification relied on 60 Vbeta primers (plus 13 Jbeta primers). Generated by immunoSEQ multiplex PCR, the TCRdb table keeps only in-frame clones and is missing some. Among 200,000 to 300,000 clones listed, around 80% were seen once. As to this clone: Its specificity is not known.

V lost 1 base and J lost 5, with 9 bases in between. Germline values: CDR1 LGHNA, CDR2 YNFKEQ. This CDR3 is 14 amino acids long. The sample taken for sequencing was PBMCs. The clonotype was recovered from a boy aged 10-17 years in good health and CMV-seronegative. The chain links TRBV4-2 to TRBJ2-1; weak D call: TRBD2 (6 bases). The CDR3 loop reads CASSQGGEDNEQFF. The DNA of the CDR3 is TGTGCCAGCAGCCAAGGGGGGGAGGACAATGAGCAGTTCTTC.